These 21 T cell receptor beta chains were sequenced from one sample in a study of early T cells in non-severe SARS-CoV-2 infection (dated by TCRdb to the early 2020s). The receptor library was made with 5' RACE. Sequencing used a NextSeq 500. The public reads were reprocessed in TCRdb via fastp at Q25 and MiXCR, keeping in-frame beta chains. Every entry covers one CDR3 protein and lists the most common genes and DNA from its rows. The sample contains around 53,000 distinct CDR3 sequences, 7% to 8% of them found a single time. 5% to 6.5% of the sample is taken by the ten largest. Sequences were obtained from whole blood. The receptors stem from an adult who was a healthcare worker with PCR-confirmed SARS-CoV-2 infection or an uninfected control (not recorded which).

This chain connects TRBV5-1 to TRBJ1-2; 7 positions match TRBD1. V lost 0 bases and J lost 8; bases outside the gene matches: 10. The CDR3 has 15 amino acids. Germline CDR1 reads SGHRS; CDR2 reads YFSETQ. CDR3 DNA sequence: TGCGCCAGCAGCTTGGCCGGGGGACAGCAGGGAGGCTACACCTTC. Encoded protein: CASSLAGGQQGGYTF. The whole variable domain, filled in from reference TRBV5-1 and TRBJ1-2, reads KAGVTQTPRYLIKTRGQQVTLSCSPISGHRSVSWYQQTPGQGLQFLFEYFSETQRNKGNFPGRFSGRQFSNSRSEMNVSTLELGDSALYLCASSLAGGQQGGYTFGSGTRLTVV.

This clonotype came up many times. This chain joins TRBV10-3 and TRBJ1-4; D unresolved. CDR1 ENHRY and CDR2 SYGVKD come from the germline V gene. Trimming removed 6 bases at V and 1 base at J, with 9 bases between. The CDR3 length is 14 residues. The CDR3 nucleotides are TGTGCCATCAGGGGCACGGGAACTAATGAAAAACTGTTTTTT. The encoded protein is CAIRGTGTNEKLFF.

This clonotype has just a few counts. The chain is built from TRBV11-2 and TRBJ2-3, with D unclear. V was cut by 2 bases and J by 4 bases, with 10 bases left in between. This CDR3 comprises 14 residues. The germline V gene encodes CDR1 SGHAT and CDR2 FQNNGV. The CDR3 coding sequence is TGTGCCAGCAGCTTAATAAGGGCGGCAGATACGCAGTATTTT. Its translation is CASSLIRAADTQYF.

In this sample, this clonotype turned up many times. This chain links TRBV19 with TRBJ1-6; D unresolved. V lost 0 bases and J lost 6, with 9 bases in between. The CDR3 contains 15 residues. The germline CDR1 and CDR2 sequences are LNHDA and SQIVND (reference sequence). CDR3 region: CASSIDTVGNSPLHF. CDR3 DNA: TGTGCCAGTAGTATAGACACGGTGGGTAATTCACCCCTCCACTTT. The variable domain in full, with the rest retrieved from reference TRBV19 and TRBJ1-6, is DGGITQSPKYLFRKEGQNVTLSCEQNLNHDAMYWYRQDPGQGLRLIYYSQIVNDFQKGDIAEGYSVSREKKESFPLTVTSAQKNPTAFYLCASSIDTVGNSPLHFGNGTRLTVT.

This clonotype was recorded a few times. The gene calls are TRBV12-3 or TRBV12-4 and TRBJ2-2; TRBD1 is a possible D gene (5 bases). The CDR3 loop spans 16 amino acids. Trimming pared 5 bases from V and 0 bases from J, leaving 13 bases between. The DNA for the CDR3 is TGTGCCAGCAGTCCGAGGACACCGACGAACACCGGGGAGCTGTTTTTT. This codes for CASSPRTPTNTGELFF.

This clonotype was seen repeatedly, ten times or more. This sequence joins TRBV4-3 and TRBJ1-4; a weak D match, TRBD1 (6 bases). This CDR3 contains 16 residues. Germline values: CDR1 LGHNA, CDR2 YSLEER. The V end lost 0 bases, the J end lost 6 bases, and 14 bases lay between the germline ends. The CDR3 is CASSQDQGGGYEKLFF. The CDR3 DNA follows: TGCGCCAGCAGCCAAGACCAAGGGGGAGGATATGAAAAACTGTTTTTT.

The table lists this clonotype with many counts. The chain joins TRBV3-1 to TRBJ1-1, with 8 bases lining up with TRBD1. The CDR3 contains 15 residues. V was pared by 4 bases and J by 1 base, with 5 bases of the junction left unmatched. Per germline, CDR1 LGHDT and CDR2 YNNKEL (reference sequence). CDR3 amino acids: CASSPSGTGNTEAFF. In nucleotides, the CDR3 is TGTGCCAGCAGCCCCTCGGGGACAGGGAACACTGAAGCTTTCTTT. The full variable domain, its missing parts supplied by reference TRBV3-1 and TRBJ1-1, is DTAVSQTPKYLVTQMGNDKSIKCEQNLGHDTMYWYKQDSKKFLKIMFSYNNKELIINETVPNRFSPKSPDKAHLNLHINSLELGDSAVYFCASSPSGTGNTEAFFGQGTRLTVV.

This clonotype has ten or more counts. The chain joins TRBV12-3 or TRBV12-4 to TRBJ2-1, with 10 bases matching TRBD2. This CDR3 is built from 18 residues. Trimming at V came to 6 bases and at J to 0 bases, leaving 11 bases not matched to a gene. The CDR3: CASREGTSVKSSYNEQFF. CDR3 nucleotide sequence: TGTGCCAGCAGGGAGGGGACTAGCGTCAAAAGCTCCTACAATGAGCAGTTCTTC.

This clonotype was counted only a few times. The chain has TRBV27 and TRBJ1-2; 10 nucleotides agree with TRBD1. The CDR3 is 15 residues long. CDR1 is MNHEY and CDR2 is SMNVEV in the germline V gene (reference sequence). The V gene end was trimmed by 5 bases and the J gene end by 4 bases; junction bases not matched to a gene: 7. The CDR3 is CASSPWTGGPYGYTF. In nucleotides, the CDR3 is TGTGCCAGCAGTCCATGGACAGGGGGACCCTATGGCTACACCTTC.

There are many counts of this clonotype. The chain carries TRBV20-1 and TRBJ2-2; TRBD2 might be the D (7 bases). The germline V gene has CDR1 DFQATT and CDR2 SNEGSKA (reference sequence). The CDR3 extends over 16 amino acids. V dropped 5 bases and J dropped 2 bases, with 18 bases sitting between them. The CDR3 nucleotides are TGCAGTGCTGACCCCCGGGGGGCGGAAAACACCGGGGAGCTGTTTTTT. Its translation: CSADPRGAENTGELFF.

This clonotype was detected ten times or more. This chain connects TRBV29-1 to TRBJ1-2; no clear D gene. The germline CDR1 and CDR2 sequences are SQVTM and ANQGSEA. The V end was cut by 3 bases, the J end by 4 bases, with 9 bases between. The CDR3 has 12 amino acids. CDR3 coding DNA: TGCAGCGTTGAGGACCGTCCCTATGGCTACACCTTC. Encoded protein: CSVEDRPYGYTF.

In this sample, this clonotype turned up many times. The chain recombines TRBV27 with TRBJ2-7; D ambiguous. CDR3 length: 14 amino acids. The germline V gene encodes CDR1 MNHEY and CDR2 SMNVEV (reference sequence). Trimming cost V 0 bases and J 3 bases, with 9 bases left between them. CDR3 residues: CASSLSGSNYEQYF. The CDR3, as DNA: TGTGCCAGCAGTTTATCGGGCAGCAACTACGAGCAGTACTTC.

This clonotype occurred a few times. This chain joins TRBV2 and TRBJ1-2; D uncertain. The CDR3 contains 14 residues. Trimming removed 1 base from V and 2 bases from J, with 8 bases in between. CDR1 is SNHLY and CDR2 is FYNNEI in the germline V gene. CDR3 amino acids: CASSEVMGNYGYTF. In DNA, the CDR3 is TGTGCCAGCAGTGAAGTTATGGGGAACTATGGCTACACCTTC.

This clonotype was seen only a few times. The chain uses TRBV20-1 and TRBJ2-1, with 8 bases fitting TRBD1. This CDR3 is built from 14 residues. V lost 5 bases and J lost 4; bases outside the gene matches: 7. Germline values: CDR1 DFQATT, CDR2 SNEGSKA (reference sequence). The CDR3 sequence is CSAPDRVTYNEQFF. The CDR3 region has the DNA TGCAGTGCTCCGGACAGGGTAACATACAATGAGCAGTTCTTC.

The chain couples TRBV18 to TRBJ2-1, with TRBD2 matching over 11 bases. Germline trimming cut 3 bases from V and 7 bases from J; bases unmatched to any gene: 8. This CDR3 spans 16 amino acids. Germline lookup yields CDR1 KGHSH and CDR2 LQKENI. CDR3 DNA: TGTGCCAGCTCACCCTTTAGCGGGGGGGCCGGGAATGAGCAGTTCTTC. This codes for CASSPFSGGAGNEQFF.

This clonotype was observed many times. The V call is TRBV11-2, the J call TRBJ2-1; TRBD1 might be the D (6 bases). Germline-derived CDR1 and CDR2 are SGHAT and FQNNGV. Trimming pared 2 bases from V and 6 bases from J, leaving 14 bases between. The length of the CDR3 is 15 residues. The CDR3 DNA is TGTGCCAGCAGCTTAATGGGGATACAGGGCAATGAGCAGTTCTTC. Its protein is CASSLMGIQGNEQFF.

This clonotype has at least ten counts. The V gene is TRBV4-3, the J gene TRBJ2-1; D not resolved. The CDR3 has 13 amino acids. The V and J ends lost 0 bases and 7 bases respectively, with 7 bases between them. CDR1 is LGHNA and CDR2 is YSLEER in the germline V gene. Written as DNA, the CDR3 is TGCGCCAGCAGCCAAGATTTCGGGAATGAGCAGTTCTTC. Its translation: CASSQDFGNEQFF.

The V and J genes are TRBV12-3 or TRBV12-4 and TRBJ2-5; perhaps TRBD1 as D (6 bases). The CDR3 extends over 13 amino acids. With 5 bases removed from V and 0 bases from J, the gap between germline ends came to 7 bases. This chain's CDR3 is CASSRDNQETQYF. The DNA of the CDR3 is TGTGCCAGCAGTAGGGACAACCAAGAGACCCAGTACTTC.

This clonotype showed up many times. The chain has TRBV9 and TRBJ2-1; D could derive from TRBD1 or TRBD2 (5 bases each). The CDR3 contains 15 residues. V gave up 2 bases and J gave up 7 bases, with 16 bases separating them. The germline V gene has CDR1 SGDLS and CDR2 YYNGEE. The CDR3 nucleotides are TGTGCCAGCAGCGTCGGGGCAGCCCATGGGAATGAGCAGTTCTTC. This translates into CASSVGAAHGNEQFF.

This clonotype was seen more than once but under ten times. The rearrangement links TRBV20-1 to TRBJ2-7, with a tentative D call TRBD1 (5 bases). The CDR3 runs to 16 residues. Germline CDR1 DFQATT, CDR2 SNEGSKA (reference sequence). Trimming removed 4 bases from V and 2 bases from J, with 21 bases in between. CDR3: CSAIGRARGSAYEQYF. Written as DNA, the CDR3 is TGCAGTGCTATTGGCAGGGCTAGAGGTAGTGCCTACGAGCAGTACTTC.

This clonotype showed up many times. The chain recombines TRBV6-1 with TRBJ1-6; D gene unclear. The CDR3 has 17 residues. Germline V gives CDR1 MNHNS, CDR2 SASEGT. The ends were cut back, 7 bases at V and 1 base at J, with 17 bases in the middle. The CDR3 DNA is TGTGCCAGCACCGAAGGGCAAAGGGTGTCCTATAATTCACCCCTCCACTTT. This sequence encodes CASTEGQRVSYNSPLHF.